These 11 T cell receptor beta chains were all obtained from the same sample, sequenced in a study of glioma-infiltrating T cells after dendritic cell vaccination. The time point: after dendritic cell vaccination, including at tumor progression/relapse. The repertoire was sequenced with immunoSEQ multiplex PCR; TCRdb's copy has only in-frame clones and lacks some. Found here are 70,000 to 90,000 clones, under 85% of them singletons; the top ten hold approximately 6.6%. The sample in question was blood, obtained after dendritic cell vaccination. These receptors all stem from a human donor with glioblastoma.

V usage is TRBV19 and J usage is TRBJ2-2; the D gene is possibly TRBD1 (5 bases). Deletions cut 3 bases from V and 6 bases from J, with 11 bases between. This CDR3 contains 14 residues. Germline loops: CDR1 LNHDA, CDR2 SQIVND (reference sequence). The CDR3 is CASSISTVPGELFF. DNA of the CDR3: TGTGCCAGTAGTATTTCGACAGTACCCGGGGAGCTGTTTTTT. Full variable domain (remainder filled in from reference TRBV19 and TRBJ2-2): DGGITQSPKYLFRKEGQNVTLSCEQNLNHDAMYWYRQDPGQGLRLIYYSQIVNDFQKGDIAEGYSVSREKKESFPLTVTSAQKNPTAFYLCASSISTVPGELFFGEGSRLTVL.

This chain uses TRBV9 with TRBJ2-3; weak D call: TRBD2 (7 bases). The CDR3 contains 15 residues. Between the trimmed V and J ends, which lost 3 bases and 5 bases, there was a span of 16 bases. CDR1 SGDLS and CDR2 YYNGEE come from the germline V gene. CDR3 region: CASSGTGGLEDTQYF. DNA for the CDR3: TGTGCCAGCAGCGGAACGGGGGGCCTTGAAGATACGCAGTATTTT.

The chain combines TRBV29-1 with TRBJ1-1, with 7 bases identical to TRBD1. The length of the CDR3 is 12 residues. V was pared by 7 bases and J by 6 bases, with 8 bases of the junction left unmatched. Germline-derived CDR1 and CDR2 are SQVTM and ANQGSEA. Here the CDR3 reads CSAVTGLAEAFF. CDR3 coding DNA: TGCAGCGCTGTGACAGGGCTCGCTGAAGCTTTCTTT.

This chain joins TRBV5-6 and TRBJ1-1; D might be TRBD1 (5 bases). This CDR3 has 16 residues. The germline V gene encodes CDR1 SGHDT and CDR2 YYEEEE. Trimming left V 0 bases short and J 1 base short, with 13 bases between. The CDR3 sequence is CASSLGWGTQNTEAFF. CDR3 sequence (DNA): TGTGCCAGCAGCTTGGGGTGGGGCACCCAGAACACTGAAGCTTTCTTT.

The CDR3 DNA reads as TGTGCCAGCAGCGTATTCCCGGGAACCTACGAGCAGTACTTC. It specifies CASSVFPGTYEQYF. The V and J genes are TRBV9 and TRBJ2-7; D is possibly TRBD2 (5 bases). The germline V and J ends were trimmed by 1 base and 2 bases, with 10 bases remaining between them. CDR1 SGDLS and CDR2 YYNGEE come from the germline V gene. The CDR3 totals 14 residues.

Turning to this clone: A read error may account for a junction end that differs from germline. This chain connects TRBV7-7 to TRBJ2-1; 7 bases align to TRBD2. This CDR3 has 16 residues. The germline CDR1 and CDR2 sequences are SSHAT and FNYEAQ (reference sequence). CDR3 in DNA: TGTGCTAGCAGCGCGAGCGGGGTGGTAGTAGGGAATGAGCAGTTCTTC. Translating it yields CASSASGVVVGNEQFF.

This clone was counted a single time. V is TRBV6-1 and J is TRBJ1-1; D uncertain. Germline CDR1 and CDR2: MNHNS and SASEGT. V lost 2 bases, J lost 5 bases, and 15 bases lay in between. This CDR3 has 15 residues. The DNA for the CDR3 is TGTGCCAGCAGTGAAACGGCAGGCGGGTTTACTGAAGCTTTCTTT. This codes for CASSETAGGFTEAFF.

V gene TRBV4-1 combines with J gene TRBJ2-3; 7 positions match TRBD2. Germline CDR1 and CDR2: MGHRA and YSYEKL. With 4 bases clipped from V and 3 bases from J, the junction kept 10 bases outside the gene matches. The CDR3 consists of 16 residues. The CDR3 DNA follows: TGCGCCAGCAGCCCCAGACTAGCAAGTTCGACAGATACGCAGTATTTT. Amino acid sequence: CASSPRLASSTDTQYF.

This clone was seen just once. This sequence joins TRBV7-2 and TRBJ1-1; D possibly corresponds to TRBD1 (6 bases). V lost 4 bases to trimming and J lost 3 bases, with 12 bases between them. Germline V lookup: CDR1 SGHTA, CDR2 FQGNSA. The CDR3 is 14 amino acids. Here the CDR3 DNA reads TGTGCCAGCAGCTCACAGGGACCGGACACTGAAGCTTTCTTT. It encodes CASSSQGPDTEAFF.

The chain joins TRBV2 to TRBJ1-1; 9 bases map to TRBD1. This CDR3 is 14 amino acids long. CDR1 and CDR2 (germline): SNHLY, FYNNEI. V shed 6 bases and J 5 bases; nucleotides not matched to a gene: 7. CDR3 region: CASSLTGGRTEAFF. The CDR3 DNA follows: TGTGCCAGCAGCTTGACAGGGGGGAGGACTGAAGCTTTCTTT.

This chain joins TRBV7-9 and TRBJ1-1; 10 bases are a match to TRBD1. The CDR3 runs to 15 residues. Germline-derived CDR1 and CDR2 are SEHNR and FQNEAQ (reference sequence). V shed 5 bases and J 4 bases; nucleotides not matched to a gene: 7. The CDR3 DNA is TGTGCCAGCAGCCCAGGGACAGGGGAGGGCACTGAAGCTTTCTTT. Translation gives CASSPGTGEGTEAFF.